The clone carrying this T cell receptor (beta chain) was seen repeatedly, ten times or more. Antigen specificity is unknown. A second PCR of roughly 7 to 11 cycles used a sample-barcoded 5' primer and a J-beta primer mix. Each CDR3 protein gets one entry after TCRdb re-called the 5' RACE reads with MiXCR. The sample has some 890,000 distinct CDR3 sequences; almost 30% are singletons. The sample is drawn from a study of blood T cells in healthy people across ages. The V segment lost 1 base and the J segment 1 base; nucleotides outside the gene matches: 6. Germline V gene data show CDR1 as MNHEY and CDR2 as SMNVEV (reference sequence). This CDR3 comprises 16 residues. Study findings and constraints: Age brought a roughly linear fall in TCR beta diversity measured per million T cells.

This sample also appeared in a second study, on T cells of mothers and their children. That study reports: Donation came from three healthy Caucasian mothers together with their six children.

The clonotype originates from a woman in her forties in good health. The rearrangement uses TRBV27 and TRBJ2-5; 7 bases map to TRBD2. Sequencing input: blood. In DNA, the CDR3 is TGTGCCAGCAGTTTATTGGGGGGGGGATTCCAAGAGACCCAGTACTTC. Its protein product is CASSLLGGGFQETQYF.